This TCR beta chain was observed in a study of graft-versus-host responses after intestinal transplantation. Study-wide results and caveats: Analysis identified GvH clones in recipient marrow, with some appearing first in ileum or blood.

The CDR3 sequence is 14 residues long. Germline V gives CDR1 LNHDA, CDR2 SQIVND (reference sequence). V was trimmed by 7 bases and J by 2 bases, leaving 11 bases between them. Concerning this clone: What it recognizes is unknown.

Some clones are missing from TCRdb's copy, which holds only in-frame ones; the method was immunoSEQ multiplex PCR. Here the sample spans 35,000 to 40,000 clones, roughly four fifths being singletons. The source material was PBMCs, sampled roughly 1,000 days after transplant. The V gene is TRBV19, the J gene TRBJ1-4; D is perhaps TRBD1 (6 bases). This TCR was recovered from a human patient who received an intestinal transplant, so some T cells may come from the graft donor. The CDR3 loop is CASTQQGTNEKLFF. DNA of the CDR3: TGTGCCAGTACTCAACAGGGTACTAATGAAAAACTGTTTTTT.